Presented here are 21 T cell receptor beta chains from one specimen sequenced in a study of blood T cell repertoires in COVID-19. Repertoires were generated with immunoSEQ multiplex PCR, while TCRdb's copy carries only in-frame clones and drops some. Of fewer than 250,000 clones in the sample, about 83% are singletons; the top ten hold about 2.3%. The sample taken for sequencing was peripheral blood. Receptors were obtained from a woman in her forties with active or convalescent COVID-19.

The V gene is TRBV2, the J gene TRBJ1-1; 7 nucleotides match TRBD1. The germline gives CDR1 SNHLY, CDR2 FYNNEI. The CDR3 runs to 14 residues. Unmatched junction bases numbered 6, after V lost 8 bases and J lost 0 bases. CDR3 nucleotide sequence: TGTGCCAGCGGACAGGAGATTATGAACACTGAAGCTTTCTTT. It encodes CASGQEIMNTEAFF.

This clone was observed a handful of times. As DNA, the CDR3 is TGCGCCAGCAGCTTGGGCGCGGGTCACCAGCCCCAGCATTTT. It specifies CASSLGAGHQPQHF. The chain uses TRBV5-1 and TRBJ1-5; D remains ambiguous. The V end lost 0 bases, the J end lost 7 bases, and 11 bases lay between the germline ends. This CDR3 comprises 14 residues. CDR1 SGHRS and CDR2 YFSETQ come from the germline V gene.

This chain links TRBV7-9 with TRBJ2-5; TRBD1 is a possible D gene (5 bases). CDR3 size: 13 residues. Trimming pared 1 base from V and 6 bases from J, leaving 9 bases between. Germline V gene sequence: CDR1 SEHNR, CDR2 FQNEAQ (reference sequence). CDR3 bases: TGTGCCAGCAGCTTAGACCAGGGAAAGACCCAGTACTTC. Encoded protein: CASSLDQGKTQYF.

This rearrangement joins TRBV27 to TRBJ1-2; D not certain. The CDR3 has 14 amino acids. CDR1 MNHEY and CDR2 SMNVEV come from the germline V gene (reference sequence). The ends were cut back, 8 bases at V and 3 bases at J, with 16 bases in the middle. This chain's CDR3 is CASGRPGYDYGYTF. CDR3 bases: TGTGCCAGCGGTCGTCCGGGTTACGACTATGGCTACACCTTC.

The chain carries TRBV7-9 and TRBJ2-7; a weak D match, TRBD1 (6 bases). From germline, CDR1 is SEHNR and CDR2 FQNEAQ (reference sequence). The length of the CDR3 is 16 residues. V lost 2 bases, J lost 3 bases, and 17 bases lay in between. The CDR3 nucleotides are TGTGCCAGCAGCTTATTCAGGGGCACCGCTAACTACGAGCAGTACTTC. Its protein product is CASSLFRGTANYEQYF.

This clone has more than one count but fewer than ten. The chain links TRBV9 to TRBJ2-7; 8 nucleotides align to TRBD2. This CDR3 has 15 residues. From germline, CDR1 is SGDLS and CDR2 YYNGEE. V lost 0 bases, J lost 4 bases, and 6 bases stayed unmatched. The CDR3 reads CASSVGCGGLYEQYF. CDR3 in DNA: TGTGCCAGCAGCGTAGGTTGCGGGGGGCTTTACGAGCAGTACTTC.

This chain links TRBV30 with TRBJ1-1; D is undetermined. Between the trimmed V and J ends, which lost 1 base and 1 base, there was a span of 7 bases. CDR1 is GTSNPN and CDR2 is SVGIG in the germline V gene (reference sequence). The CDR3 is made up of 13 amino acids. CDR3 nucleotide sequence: TGTGCCTGGAGTGGGAGGGAGAACACTGAAGCTTTCTTT. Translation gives CAWSGRENTEAFF.

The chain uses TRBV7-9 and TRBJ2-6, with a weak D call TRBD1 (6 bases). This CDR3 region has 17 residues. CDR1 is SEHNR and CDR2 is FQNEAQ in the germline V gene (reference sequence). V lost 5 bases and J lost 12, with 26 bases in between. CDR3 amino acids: CASSLENFLTGSRVLTF. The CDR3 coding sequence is TGTGCCAGCAGCCTAGAAAACTTCTTGACAGGCAGTCGCGTCCTGACTTTC.

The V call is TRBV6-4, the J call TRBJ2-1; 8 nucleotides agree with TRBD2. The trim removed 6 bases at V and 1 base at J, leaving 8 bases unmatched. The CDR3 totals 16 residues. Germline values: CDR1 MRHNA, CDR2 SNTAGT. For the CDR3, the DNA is TGTGCCAGCAGCCCTCGGACTAGCCGATCCTACAATGAGCAGTTCTTC. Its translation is CASSPRTSRSYNEQFF.

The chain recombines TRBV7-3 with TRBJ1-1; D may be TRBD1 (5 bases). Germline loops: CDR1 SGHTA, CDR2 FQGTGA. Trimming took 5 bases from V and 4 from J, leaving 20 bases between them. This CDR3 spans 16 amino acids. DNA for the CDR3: TGTGCCAGCAGCCGACTGGGTGGGAATGGGGCCACTGAAGCTTTCTTT. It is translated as CASSRLGGNGATEAFF.

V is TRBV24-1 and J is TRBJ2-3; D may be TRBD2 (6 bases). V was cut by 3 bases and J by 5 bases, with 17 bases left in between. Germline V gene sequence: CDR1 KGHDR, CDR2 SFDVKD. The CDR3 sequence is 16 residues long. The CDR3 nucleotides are TGTGCCACCAGTGATCCTCAAGGGGAGGTCATAGATACGCAGTATTTT. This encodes CATSDPQGEVIDTQYF.

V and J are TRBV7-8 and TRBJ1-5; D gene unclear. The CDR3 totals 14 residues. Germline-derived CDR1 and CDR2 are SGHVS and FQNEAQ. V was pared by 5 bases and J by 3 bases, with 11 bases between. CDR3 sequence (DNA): TGTGCCAGCAGCCTACCTAGTGTCAATCAGCCCCAGCATTTT. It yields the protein CASSLPSVNQPQHF. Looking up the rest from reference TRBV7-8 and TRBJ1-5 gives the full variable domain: GAGVSQSPRYKVAKRGQDVALRCDPISGHVSLFWYQQALGQGPEFLTYFQNEAQLDKSGLPSDRFFAERPEGSVSTLKIQRTQQEDSAVYLCASSLPSVNQPQHFGDGTRLSIL.

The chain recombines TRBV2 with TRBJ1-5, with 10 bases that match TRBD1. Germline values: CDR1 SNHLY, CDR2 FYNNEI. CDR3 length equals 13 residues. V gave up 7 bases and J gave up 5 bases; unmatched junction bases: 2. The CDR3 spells CASTGTGDQPQHF. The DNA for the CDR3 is TGTGCCAGCACTGGGACAGGGGATCAGCCCCAGCATTTT.

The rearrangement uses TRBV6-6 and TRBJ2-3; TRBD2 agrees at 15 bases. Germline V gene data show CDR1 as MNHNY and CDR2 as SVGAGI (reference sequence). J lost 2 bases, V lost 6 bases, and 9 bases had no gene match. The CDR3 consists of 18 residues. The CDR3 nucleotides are TGTGCCAGCAGCCGACTAGGACTAGCGGGGGGGATCACAGATACGCAGTATTTT. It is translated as CASSRLGLAGGITDTQYF.

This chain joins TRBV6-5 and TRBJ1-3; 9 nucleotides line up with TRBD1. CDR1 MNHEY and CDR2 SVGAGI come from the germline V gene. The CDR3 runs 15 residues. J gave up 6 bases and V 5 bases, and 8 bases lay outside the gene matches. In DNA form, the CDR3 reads TGTGCCAGCAGTAGAGAGGGACAGGGACCAAACACCATATATTTT. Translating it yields CASSREGQGPNTIYF.

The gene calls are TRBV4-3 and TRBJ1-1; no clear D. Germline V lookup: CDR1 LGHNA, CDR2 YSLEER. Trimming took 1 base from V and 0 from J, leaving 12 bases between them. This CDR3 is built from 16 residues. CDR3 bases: TGCGCCAGCAGCCAAGGAACCTTGAGGGTGAACACTGAAGCTTTCTTT. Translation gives CASSQGTLRVNTEAFF.

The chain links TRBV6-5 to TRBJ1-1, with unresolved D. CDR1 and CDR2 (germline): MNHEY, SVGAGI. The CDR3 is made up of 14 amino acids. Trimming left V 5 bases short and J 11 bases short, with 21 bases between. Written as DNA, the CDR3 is TGTGCCAGCAGTCCCGTCGGGGAACTCCGCAGGGCTTTCTTT. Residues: CASSPVGELRRAFF.

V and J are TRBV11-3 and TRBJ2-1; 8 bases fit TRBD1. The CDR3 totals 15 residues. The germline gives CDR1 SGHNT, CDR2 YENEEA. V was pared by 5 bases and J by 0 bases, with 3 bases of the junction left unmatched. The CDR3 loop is CASSLTGGSYNEQFF. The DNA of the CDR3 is TGTGCCAGCAGCCTTACAGGGGGCTCCTACAATGAGCAGTTCTTC. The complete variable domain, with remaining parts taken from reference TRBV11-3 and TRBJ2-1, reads EAGVVQSPRYKIIEKKQPVAFWCNPISGHNTLYWYLQNLGQGPELLIRYENEEAVDDSQLPKDRFSAERLKGVDSTLKIQPAELGDSAVYLCASSLTGGSYNEQFFGPGTRLTVL.

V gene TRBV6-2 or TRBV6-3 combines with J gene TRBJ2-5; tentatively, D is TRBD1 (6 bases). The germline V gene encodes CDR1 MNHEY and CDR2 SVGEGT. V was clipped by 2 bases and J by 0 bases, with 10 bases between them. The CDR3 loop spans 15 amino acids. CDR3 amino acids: CASSYPQGDQETQYF. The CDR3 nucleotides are TGTGCCAGCAGTTACCCACAGGGTGACCAAGAGACCCAGTACTTC.

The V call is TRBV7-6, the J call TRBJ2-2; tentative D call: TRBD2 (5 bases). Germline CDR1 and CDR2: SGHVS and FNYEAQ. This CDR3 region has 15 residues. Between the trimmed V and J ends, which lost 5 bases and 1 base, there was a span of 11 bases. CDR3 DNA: TGTGCCAGCAGCCCCCTCCGGGGGAACACCGGGGAGCTGTTTTTT. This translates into CASSPLRGNTGELFF.

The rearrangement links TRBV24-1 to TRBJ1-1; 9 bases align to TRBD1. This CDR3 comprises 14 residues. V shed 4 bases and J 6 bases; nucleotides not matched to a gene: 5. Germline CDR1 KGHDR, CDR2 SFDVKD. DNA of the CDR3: TGTGCCACCAGTGACCCTACAGGGGGCCCTGAAGCTTTCTTT. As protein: CATSDPTGGPEAFF.